The T cell receptor beta chain under discussion was sequenced for a study of graft-versus-host responses after intestinal transplantation. The overall study: The recipients all started with anti-thymocyte globulin induction and then took tacrolimus and steroids for around three years.

About this clone: Its antigen is unidentified.

From germline, CDR1 is SGHNT and CDR2 YYREEE (reference sequence). The V gene end was trimmed by 0 bases and the J gene end by 5 bases; junction bases not matched to a gene: 7. The length of the CDR3 is 16 residues. Measured with immunoSEQ multiplex PCR; TCRdb has only the in-frame clones, and not every one. The sample has under 20,000 clones, approximately 95% seen once. The study, taken as a whole, reports: Some GvH clones appeared in ileal mucosa or blood before recipient bone marrow.

The sequencing used PBMCs, collected 23 days after intestinal transplant. This clonotype was obtained from a human patient who received an intestinal transplant, so some T cells may come from the graft donor. The chain combines TRBV5-4 with TRBJ1-2, with 10 bases fitting TRBD1. The CDR3 loop is CASSLAPGTGDYGYTF. The CDR3, as DNA: TGTGCCAGCAGCTTGGCCCCCGGGACAGGGGATTATGGCTACACCTTC. The whole variable domain, remainder taken from reference TRBV5-4 and TRBJ1-2, is ETGVTQSPTHLIKTRGQQVTLRCSSQSGHNTVSWYQQALGQGPQFIFQYYREEENGRGNFPPRFSGLQFPNYSSELNVNALELDDSALYLCASSLAPGTGDYGYTFGSGTRLTVV.